These 11 T cell receptor beta chains originate from one sample sequenced in a study of control samples from healthy donors and cancer patients. Measured with immunoSEQ multiplex PCR; TCRdb has only the in-frame clones, and not every one. The table shows 90,000 to 110,000 clones, with about nine tenths occurring only once. The sample taken for sequencing was blood. These receptors came from a human donor in good health. The donor label of this sample is uncertain.

CDR3 in DNA: TGTGCCAGAAGATACAGGGGTAAGCCCTCCTACGAGCAGTACGTC. Translated, it gives CARRYRGKPSYEQYV. The J gene is TRBJ2-7, the V gene TRBV5-3, with 7 bases matching TRBD1. TRBV5-3 has ORF status, its function being uncertain. The ends lost 5 bases at V and 0 bases at J; junction bases unmatched: 8. This CDR3 is built from 15 residues.

As DNA, the CDR3 is TGTGCCAGCAGAATCCAGGGGGGACACAATGAGCAGTTCTTC. It yields the protein CASRIQGGHNEQFF. The chain has TRBV27 and TRBJ2-1; tentative D call: TRBD1 (7 bases). Germline loops: CDR1 MNHEY, CDR2 SMNVEV (reference sequence). Trimming cost V 6 bases and J 5 bases, with 14 bases left between them. This CDR3 is built from 14 residues.

This clone came up once. This sequence joins TRBV7-9 and TRBJ1-5; D remains unclear. Germline CDR1 is SEHNR and CDR2 is FQNEAQ (reference sequence). Trimming left V 5 bases short and J 4 bases short, with 6 bases between. This CDR3 spans 12 amino acids. The CDR3 bases are TGTGCCAGCAGCCTACCGAATCAGCCCCAGCATTTT. It is translated as CASSLPNQPQHF. Together with reference TRBV7-9 and TRBJ1-5, the CDR3 gives the full variable domain: DTGVSQNPRHKITKRGQNVTFRCDPISEHNRLYWYRQTLGQGPEFLTYFQNEAQLEKSRLLSDRFSAERPKGSFSTLEIQRTEQGDSAMYLCASSLPNQPQHFGDGTRLSIL.

This clone was seen just once. The DNA for the CDR3 is TGCAGTGCTGAACAGGGGAACACCATATATTTT. Encoded protein: CSAEQGNTIYF. The chain uses TRBV20-1 and TRBJ1-3; the match to TRBD1 covers 7 bases. Trimming removed 5 bases from V and 7 bases from J; junction bases left unmatched: 2. The CDR3 is 11 residues long. Per the germline V gene, CDR1 is DFQATT and CDR2 is SNEGSKA (reference sequence).

This chain joins TRBV6-6 and TRBJ1-4; D is perhaps TRBD1 (6 bases). Trimming pared 4 bases from V and 1 base from J, leaving 13 bases between. The germline V gene encodes CDR1 MNHNY and CDR2 SVGAGI (reference sequence). This CDR3 spans 16 amino acids. The CDR3 protein is CASSWGVGGTNEKLFF. The CDR3 DNA follows: TGTGCCAGCAGTTGGGGGGTAGGGGGAACTAATGAAAAACTGTTTTTT.

The chain carries TRBV27 and TRBJ2-1, with 11 bases matching TRBD2. CDR1 and CDR2 from the germline V gene are MNHEY and SMNVEV (reference sequence). The V and J ends lost 7 bases and 5 bases, in that order; junction bases with no gene match: 4. This CDR3 has 14 residues. Written as DNA, the CDR3 is TGTGCCAGCACCCCTAGCGGGGGGAACAATGAGCAGTTCTTC. Residues: CASTPSGGNNEQFF.

This clone was seen more than once but under ten times. This rearrangement joins TRBV12-3 or TRBV12-4 to TRBJ1-2, with D perhaps TRBD1 (6 bases). V lost 5 bases, J lost 7 bases, and 14 bases lay in between. This CDR3 region has 13 residues. As DNA, the CDR3 is TGTGCCAGCAGTACCTCGCCAGGGGCTGGCTACACCTTC. Residues: CASSTSPGAGYTF.

CDR3 sequence: CASSEKLLPPQHF. The CDR3 DNA is TGTGCCAGCAGTGAAAAGCTCCTTCCGCCCCAGCATTTT. The V and J genes are TRBV6-1 and TRBJ1-5; D is unresolved. CDR1 MNHNS and CDR2 SASEGT come from the germline V gene. This CDR3 has 13 amino acids. Between the trimmed V and J ends, which lost 2 bases and 9 bases, there was a span of 11 bases.

V and J are TRBV10-1 and TRBJ1-2; D is possibly TRBD1 (5 bases). Germline loops: CDR1 WNHNN, CDR2 SYGVQD (reference sequence). V dropped 3 bases and J dropped 7 bases, with 12 bases sitting between them. This CDR3 region has 13 residues. The CDR3 loop reads CASSDTDRSGYTF. CDR3 in DNA: TGCGCCAGCAGTGATACCGACAGATCTGGCTACACCTTC.

The chain joins TRBV6-2 or TRBV6-3 to TRBJ2-1; possibly TRBD1 for D (6 bases). The CDR3 length is 14 residues. Germline CDR1 and CDR2: MNHEY and SVGEGT. V was cut by 0 bases and J by 4 bases, with 7 bases left in between. DNA for the CDR3: TGTGCCAGCAGTTACTCACAGGGATACAATGAGCAGTTCTTC. The encoded protein is CASSYSQGYNEQFF.

The chain has TRBV18 and TRBJ1-2, with D perhaps TRBD1 (5 bases). Germline-derived CDR1 and CDR2 are KGHSH and LQKENI. Trimming removed 1 base from V and 4 bases from J, with 13 bases in between. CDR3 length: 15 residues. The CDR3 spells CASSPRQGEGYGYTF. The CDR3 nucleotides are TGTGCCAGCTCACCACGGCAGGGCGAGGGCTATGGCTACACCTTC.